This TCR beta chain derives from a study of OX40 agonist ivuxolimab in advanced cancers. Overall study context: Every patient in dose escalation had hepatocellular carcinoma, melanoma, renal cell or head and neck cancer. Partial responses were achieved by three patients: one hepatocellular carcinoma, two cutaneous melanoma.

This clone has just one count. Its antigen remains unknown. Study findings and constraints: Low normalized T-cell clonal expansion was also seen in some nonresponders.

The table came from immunoSEQ multiplex PCR; TCRdb's copy has only in-frame clones and leaves some out. The data show 60,000 to 70,000 clones, with around 86% seen just once and over 0.4% held by the top ten. The source is an adult with an advanced solid tumor such as melanoma, head and neck, liver or kidney cancer. Sample: CD4+ or CD8+ T cells sorted from blood, taken in a trial of the OX40 agonist ivuxolimab.

For the CDR3, the DNA is TGTGCCAGCACCCCCGGGGCCGGGGCCCCGGAGGTTGAAAAACTGTTTTTT. Translation gives CASTPGAGAPEVEKLFF. This chain uses TRBV4-2 with TRBJ1-4; D possibly corresponds to TRBD1 (5 bases). V was shortened by 7 bases and J by 7 bases, with 25 bases between the two germline ends. This CDR3 is 17 amino acids long. The V gene's germline CDR1 is LGHNA and CDR2 YNFKEQ.